The 32 T cell receptor beta chains given below trace back to one sample, sequenced in a study of ipilimumab plus nivolumab after autologous stem cell transplantation. Measured with immunoSEQ multiplex PCR; TCRdb has only the in-frame clones, and not every one. The table lists some 45,000 clones, nearly 90% of them singletons, with about 0.97% in the top ten. Sample: PBMCs, taken in a trial of ipilimumab plus nivolumab as post-transplant consolidation. Source of these receptors: a male donor with multiple myeloma.

This chain connects TRBV7-2 to TRBJ1-3; D is ambiguous. The CDR3 has 15 amino acids. CDR1 SGHTA and CDR2 FQGNSA come from the germline V gene. Between the trimmed V and J ends, which lost 5 bases and 0 bases, there was a span of 11 bases. CDR3 sequence: CASSTGLTSGNTIYF. CDR3 coding DNA: TGTGCCAGCAGCACTGGACTGACCTCTGGAAACACCATATATTTT. Full variable domain (outside the CDR3, taken from reference TRBV7-2 and TRBJ1-3): GAGVSQSPSNKVTEKGKDVELRCDPISGHTALYWYRQSLGQGLEFLIYFQGNSAPDKSGLPSDRFSAERTGGSVSTLTIQRTQQEDSAVYLCASSTGLTSGNTIYFGEGSWLTVV.

J is TRBJ2-7 and V is TRBV27; TRBD2 matches 8 bases. The CDR3 loop spans 15 amino acids. V gave up 5 bases and J gave up 3 bases; unmatched junction bases: 9. Per germline, CDR1 MNHEY and CDR2 SMNVEV (reference sequence). CDR3 in amino acids: CASSGTSSLIYEQYF. For the CDR3, the DNA is TGTGCCAGCAGTGGGACTAGTAGTCTTATCTACGAGCAGTACTTC.

There are a few counts of this clone. The V gene is TRBV5-4, the J gene TRBJ1-4, with D possibly being TRBD1 (6 bases). Trimming took 0 bases from V and 8 from J, leaving 11 bases between them. The CDR3 loop spans 14 amino acids. The V gene's germline CDR1 is SGHNT and CDR2 YYREEE (reference sequence). Written as DNA, the CDR3 is TGTGCCAGCAGCTTGGAAAGGGGGGACGAAAAACTGTTTTTT. Translated, it gives CASSLERGDEKLFF. The variable domain in full, completed from reference TRBV5-4 and TRBJ1-4, reads ETGVTQSPTHLIKTRGQQVTLRCSSQSGHNTVSWYQQALGQGPQFIFQYYREEENGRGNFPPRFSGLQFPNYSSELNVNALELDDSALYLCASSLERGDEKLFFGSGTQLSVL.

The chain couples TRBV28 to TRBJ1-1; D remains unclear. This CDR3 comprises 14 residues. Germline-derived CDR1 and CDR2 are MDHEN and SYDVKM. The V and J ends lost 4 bases and 1 base respectively, with 10 bases between them. CDR3 DNA: TGTGCCAGCAGTTCTCCCCCAGGGAACACTGAAGCTTTCTTT. Protein product: CASSSPPGNTEAFF.

The chain combines TRBV19 with TRBJ2-4; 7 bases match TRBD1. Germline CDR1 and CDR2: LNHDA and SQIVND (reference sequence). V lost 1 base and J lost 0; bases outside the gene matches: 3. The CDR3 is 16 amino acids. CDR3 bases: TGTGCCAGTAGTATAGGGGACAGCAAAGCCAAAAACATTCAGTACTTC. Amino acid sequence: CASSIGDSKAKNIQYF.

This clone was counted only a few times. Other DNA sequences in the sample encode the same CDR3. V is TRBV27 and J is TRBJ1-2, with D tentatively TRBD1 (6 bases). Germline loops: CDR1 MNHEY, CDR2 SMNVEV (reference sequence). The CDR3 consists of 12 residues. The CDR3 nucleotides read TGTGCAGTTGGGGGCTTGGACTATGGCTACACCTTC. Amino acids: CAVGGLDYGYTF.

The chain links TRBV7-8 to TRBJ1-6, with a weak D call TRBD1 (6 bases). Between the trimmed V and J ends, which lost 1 base and 9 bases, there was a span of 13 bases. There are 15 residues in the CDR3. Germline V lookup: CDR1 SGHVS, CDR2 FQNEAQ. The CDR3 spells CASSLDQGWGSPLHF. DNA of the CDR3: TGTGCCAGCAGCTTAGATCAGGGGTGGGGTTCACCCCTCCACTTT.

V and J are TRBV6-5 and TRBJ1-1, with TRBD1 as a possible D gene (6 bases). This CDR3 is built from 14 residues. Germline lookup yields CDR1 MNHEY and CDR2 SVGAGI. Trimming took 0 bases from V and 5 from J, leaving 10 bases between them. In DNA form, the CDR3 reads TGTGCCAGCAGTTACTCGGGGGCATGGACTGAAGCTTTCTTT. The encoded protein is CASSYSGAWTEAFF.

The rearrangement joins TRBV19 to TRBJ1-1; a weak D match, TRBD1 (5 bases). V was trimmed by 3 bases and J by 0 bases, leaving 11 bases between them. Germline V gene sequence: CDR1 LNHDA, CDR2 SQIVND (reference sequence). CDR3 length equals 15 residues. In DNA form, the CDR3 reads TGTGCCAGTAGTATTGGAGGGGTCATGAACACTGAAGCTTTCTTT. Translating gives CASSIGGVMNTEAFF.

The genes are TRBV5-4 and TRBJ2-5; D call uncertain. Trimming pared 0 bases from V and 0 bases from J, leaving 3 bases between. This CDR3 region has 13 residues. Germline V CDR1 and CDR2: SGHNT, YYREEE (reference sequence). The CDR3 spells CASSLGYQETQYF. In DNA, the CDR3 is TGTGCCAGCAGCTTGGGGTACCAAGAGACCCAGTACTTC.

The rearrangement joins TRBV6-1 to TRBJ1-2; D uncertain. Trimming stripped 0 bases from V and 8 bases from J, with 10 bases between. This CDR3 has 13 residues. Germline V lookup: CDR1 MNHNS, CDR2 SASEGT. CDR3 bases: TGTGCCAGCAGTGAAGCTGGGCGGAGGGGCTACACCTTC. This gives the protein CASSEAGRRGYTF.

The rearrangement uses TRBV5-6 and TRBJ1-3, with 7 bases identical to TRBD1. CDR3 length: 17 amino acids. With 3 bases clipped from V and 8 bases from J, the junction kept 17 bases outside the gene matches. From germline, CDR1 is SGHDT and CDR2 YYEEEE. This CDR3 reads CASSYTGTVRSEDTIYF. Written as DNA, the CDR3 is TGTGCCAGCAGCTACACCGGGACAGTCCGCTCGGAGGACACCATATATTTT.

The chain joins TRBV10-2 to TRBJ2-1; maybe TRBD2 (6 bases). This CDR3 has 15 residues. The germline CDR1 and CDR2 sequences are WSHSY and SAAADI. Trimming took 7 bases from V and 0 from J, leaving 13 bases between them. The CDR3 DNA reads TGCGCCAGCACCCCTGACGGGGGCTCCTACAATGAGCAGTTCTTC. It is translated as CASTPDGGSYNEQFF.

The chain couples TRBV11-3 to TRBJ2-5; D gene unclear. TRBJ2-7 explains the end of the DNA better; the J call may be wrong. This CDR3 contains 11 residues. The germline V gene has CDR1 SGHNT and CDR2 YENEEA. The chain's CDR3 is CASSATYEQYF. The CDR3 nucleotides are TGTGCCAGCAGCGCGACCTACGAGCAGTACTTC.

This rearrangement joins TRBV18 to TRBJ1-2; D is possibly TRBD1 (5 bases). V shed 5 bases and J shed 8 bases, with 12 bases lying between them. CDR1 is KGHSH, CDR2 LQKENI, per germline. The length of the CDR3 is 12 residues. The CDR3 sequence is CASSATGDGYTF. CDR3 nucleotide sequence: TGTGCCAGCTCAGCGACCGGGGACGGCTACACCTTC.

The chain carries TRBV19 and TRBJ2-7; TRBD2 aligns across 8 bases. Looked up from germline, CDR1 is LNHDA and CDR2 is SQIVND (reference sequence). The CDR3 spans 15 residues. Trimming took 4 bases from V and 4 from J; bases not matched to a gene: 9. The CDR3 sequence is CASSTAGRGTYEQYF. The CDR3 bases are TGTGCCAGTAGTACCGCCGGGAGGGGTACTTACGAGCAGTACTTC.

This sequence joins TRBV5-5 and TRBJ2-1, with 8 bases lining up with TRBD2. Germline CDR1 SGHKS, CDR2 YYEKEE (reference sequence). V shed 2 bases, J shed 14 bases, and the junction held 18 bases outside the gene matches. This CDR3 is 16 amino acids long. CDR3 region: CASSFSVGGSGTREFF. The CDR3 bases are TGTGCCAGCAGCTTCTCGGTCGGCGGTAGCGGGACCCGGGAGTTCTTC.

V and J are TRBV30 and TRBJ1-2; D gene unclear. The CDR3 contains 13 residues. The germline gives CDR1 GTSNPN, CDR2 SVGIG (reference sequence). V was cut by 3 bases and J by 3 bases, with 11 bases left in between. The CDR3 spells CAWRAGVDYGYTF. As DNA, the CDR3 is TGTGCCTGGAGGGCCGGGGTTGACTATGGCTACACCTTC.

This clone was detected once. The V call is TRBV21-1, the J call TRBJ1-2. TRBV21-1 is a recognized pseudogene. The CDR3 contains 17 residues. The CDR3 loop reads CASSNGLPGSPGYGYTF. CDR3 coding DNA: TGTGCCAGCAGCAACGGGCTTCCCGGGTCCCCAGGCTATGGCTACACCTTC.

This clone was found once. The genes are TRBV27 and TRBJ1-5, with D perhaps TRBD1 (5 bases). Germline CDR1 MNHEY, CDR2 SMNVEV (reference sequence). The CDR3 loop spans 15 amino acids. Trimming removed 3 bases at V and 2 bases at J, with 11 bases between. In DNA form, the CDR3 reads TGTGCCAGCAGTTTTGGGCAGGGTGGCAATCAGCCCCAGCATTTT. It codes for CASSFGQGGNQPQHF.

This chain joins TRBV7-9 and TRBJ2-1; 8 nucleotides agree with TRBD2. J lost 5 bases, V lost 2 bases, and 5 bases had no gene match. Germline V gene data show CDR1 as SEHNR and CDR2 as FQNEAQ (reference sequence). The CDR3 length is 15 residues. The CDR3 nucleotides are TGTGCCAGCAGCTTAATGGGTAGCGGGAACAATGAGCAGTTCTTC. This sequence encodes CASSLMGSGNNEQFF.

The V gene is TRBV4-3, the J gene TRBJ2-5; a possible D gene is TRBD2 (8 bases). Per the germline V gene, CDR1 is LGHNA and CDR2 is YSLEER. Trimming stripped 4 bases from V and 0 bases from J, with 18 bases between. The length of the CDR3 is 17 residues. The CDR3 loop reads CASSREGGGGHQETQYF. In DNA, the CDR3 is TGCGCCAGCAGCCGGGAAGGGGGCGGGGGGCACCAAGAGACCCAGTACTTC.

This rearrangement joins TRBV6-6 to TRBJ2-1, with 8 bases matching TRBD2. V gave up 6 bases and J gave up 1 base; unmatched junction bases: 8. Germline lookup yields CDR1 MNHNY and CDR2 SVGAGI (reference sequence). This CDR3 has 16 amino acids. The CDR3 nucleotides read TGTGCCAGCAGGAGGAGCGGGAGAGGGTCCTACAATGAGCAGTTCTTC. Amino acid sequence: CASRRSGRGSYNEQFF.

The chain has TRBV5-1 and TRBJ1-6; D is possibly TRBD1 (5 bases). Trimming shortened V by 4 bases and J by 6 bases, and 11 bases separated the two germline ends. Germline CDR1 SGHRS, CDR2 YFSETQ. The CDR3 contains 14 residues. The DNA of the CDR3 is TGCGCCAGCAGCATGGACCAGGGTAATTCACCCCTCCACTTT. Its protein is CASSMDQGNSPLHF.

This chain joins TRBV7-3 and TRBJ2-5, with 7 bases aligning to TRBD1. The CDR3 length is 13 residues. Germline trimming cut 5 bases from V and 5 bases from J; bases unmatched to any gene: 5. Germline V gene lookup returns CDR1 SGHTA and CDR2 FQGTGA. The CDR3 bases are TGTGCCAGCAGCCAGACGACAGGGGAGACCCAGTACTTC. Translation gives CASSQTTGETQYF.

This chain joins TRBV7-2 and TRBJ2-2; D perhaps matches TRBD1 (6 bases). V dropped 8 bases and J dropped 0 bases, with 10 bases sitting between them. CDR3 size: 14 residues. In germline, CDR1 is SGHTA, CDR2 FQGNSA. The CDR3 DNA sequence: TGTGCCAGCGGACAGCTTGCGAACACCGGGGAGCTGTTTTTT. It translates to CASGQLANTGELFF.

The chain couples TRBV5-1 to TRBJ2-1, with TRBD1 matching over 9 bases. With 0 bases clipped from V and 13 bases from J, the junction kept 2 bases outside the gene matches. Germline assignment: CDR1 SGHRS and CDR2 YFSETQ. This CDR3 is 12 amino acids long. The CDR3 DNA sequence: TGCGCCAGCAGCTTGGACAGGGGGCGTCAGTTCTTC. This translates into CASSLDRGRQFF. Full variable domain (rest looked up from reference TRBV5-1 and TRBJ2-1): KAGVTQTPRYLIKTRGQQVTLSCSPISGHRSVSWYQQTPGQGLQFLFEYFSETQRNKGNFPGRFSGRQFSNSRSEMNVSTLELGDSALYLCASSLDRGRQFFGPGTRLTVL.

CDR3 residues: CASSFGGAVSPLHF. The CDR3, as DNA: TGTGCCAGCAGCTTCGGGGGCGCAGTTTCACCCCTCCACTTT. The chain carries TRBV7-2 and TRBJ1-6; perhaps TRBD1 as D (6 bases). Deletions cut 3 bases from V and 9 bases from J, with 12 bases between. This CDR3 contains 14 residues. Per germline, CDR1 SGHTA and CDR2 FQGNSA.

The V gene is TRBV18, the J gene TRBJ2-7, with 8 bases lining up with TRBD2. Germline V CDR1 and CDR2: KGHSH, LQKENI. Trimming at V came to 2 bases and at J to 3 bases, leaving 9 bases not matched to a gene. The CDR3 totals 16 residues. CDR3 in DNA: TGTGCCAGCTCACCATCGGCTAGCGGGCCCCTCTACGAGCAGTACTTC. Translating gives CASSPSASGPLYEQYF.

This rearrangement joins TRBV6-5 to TRBJ1-1; 11 nucleotides agree with TRBD1. The CDR3 is made up of 15 amino acids. Germline V CDR1 and CDR2: MNHEY, SVGAGI. J gave up 4 bases and V 6 bases, and 7 bases lay outside the gene matches. CDR3 region: CASRTGTGGFTEAFF. CDR3 nucleotides: TGTGCCAGCAGAACCGGGACAGGGGGTTTCACTGAAGCTTTCTTT.

This rearrangement joins TRBV5-1 to TRBJ2-7; D possibly corresponds to TRBD1 (6 bases). This CDR3 has 15 residues. V was clipped by 4 bases and J by 0 bases, with 14 bases between them. The germline CDR1 and CDR2 sequences are SGHRS and YFSETQ. CDR3 in amino acids: CASSPDRRSSYEQYF. Here the CDR3 DNA reads TGCGCCAGCAGCCCGGACAGAAGGAGCTCCTACGAGCAGTACTTC. Drawing the rest from reference TRBV5-1 and TRBJ2-7, the complete variable domain is KAGVTQTPRYLIKTRGQQVTLSCSPISGHRSVSWYQQTPGQGLQFLFEYFSETQRNKGNFPGRFSGRQFSNSRSEMNVSTLELGDSALYLCASSPDRRSSYEQYFGPGTRLTVT.

The sample holds one count of this clone. The V gene is TRBV27, the J gene TRBJ1-1; no clear D gene. Trimming pared 0 bases from V and 0 bases from J, leaving 5 bases between. Germline CDR1 is MNHEY and CDR2 is SMNVEV (reference sequence). The CDR3 has 14 amino acids. CDR3 in DNA: TGTGCCAGCAGTTTATCGGGGATGAACACTGAAGCTTTCTTT. Its translation: CASSLSGMNTEAFF.